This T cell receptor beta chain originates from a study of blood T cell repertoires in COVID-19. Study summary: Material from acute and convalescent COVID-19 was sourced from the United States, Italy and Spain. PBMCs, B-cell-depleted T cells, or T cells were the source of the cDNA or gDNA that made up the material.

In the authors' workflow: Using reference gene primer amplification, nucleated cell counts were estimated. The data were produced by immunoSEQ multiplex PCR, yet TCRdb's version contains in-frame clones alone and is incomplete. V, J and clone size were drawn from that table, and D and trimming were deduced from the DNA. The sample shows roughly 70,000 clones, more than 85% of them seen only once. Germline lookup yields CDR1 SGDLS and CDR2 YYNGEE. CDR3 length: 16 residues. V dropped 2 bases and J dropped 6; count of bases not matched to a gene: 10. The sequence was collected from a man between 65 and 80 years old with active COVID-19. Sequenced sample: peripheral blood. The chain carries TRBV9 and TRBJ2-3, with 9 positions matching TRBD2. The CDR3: CASSVDSGSFADTQYF. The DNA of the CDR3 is TGTGCCAGCAGCGTGGATAGCGGGAGCTTCGCTGATACGCAGTATTTT. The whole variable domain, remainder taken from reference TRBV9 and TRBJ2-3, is DSGVTQTPKHLITATGQRVTLRCSPRSGDLSVYWYQQSLDQGLQFLIQYYNGEERAKGNILERFSAQQFPDLHSELNLSSLELGDSALYFCASSVDSGSFADTQYFGPGTRLTVL.